The sequence of this T cell receptor beta chain was determined in a study of shared clonotypes between healthy human individuals. Findings of the study overall: It was expected that sequencing depth would affect clonotype sharing among donors. Donor scarcity curtailed the genetic and exposure-history diversity represented herein.

This clone appeared a single time. Antigen specificity is unknown. The assay ran at deep level. Sorted-subset replicate PCRs used about 0.2 ug DNA, tens of thousands of T cell genomes. TCRdb's copy holds only in-frame clones and misses some; the assay was immunoSEQ multiplex PCR. The repertoire holds roughly 2.2 million clones, with around 92% as singletons. In germline, CDR1 is ENHRY, CDR2 SYGVKD. Trimming at V came to 10 bases and at J to 5 bases, leaving 7 bases not matched to a gene. This CDR3 spans 12 amino acids. V usage is TRBV10-3 and J usage is TRBJ2-7, with 8 bases matching TRBD1. The TCR comes from a young man in good health. Some clones in this sample may be carry-over from other donors' samples. Sequencing used naive CD4+ T cells from PBMCs. Specified subset: CD45RA+ positively selected. For the CDR3, the DNA is TGTGCCACAAGGGACAGGAACAACGAGCAGTACTTC. Amino acid sequence: CATRDRNNEQYF.